These 30 T cell receptor beta chains share one sample of origin, sequenced in a study of CD8 T cells in ankylosing spondylitis. From the 5' RACE reads, TCRdb called clonotypes with MiXCR, one entry per CDR3 protein. Here the sample spans about 220,000 distinct CDR3 sequences, roughly a tenth being singletons. Sequenced input: blood, either unsorted or a sorted T cell fraction (not recorded which). The source is a male donor with ankylosing spondylitis or in good health (not recorded which).

This clonotype occurred a few times. The rearrangement links TRBV20-1 to TRBJ2-5, with unresolved D. Trimming removed 3 bases at V and 5 bases at J, with 13 bases between. Germline lookup yields CDR1 DFQATT and CDR2 SNEGSKA (reference sequence). CDR3 size: 13 residues. CDR3 in DNA: TGCAGTGCTAGGTCCTCAGCCCCGGAGACCCAGTACTTC. Its translation is CSARSSAPETQYF.

The genes are TRBV28 and TRBJ2-5, with 9 bases fitting TRBD1. From germline, CDR1 is MDHEN and CDR2 SYDVKM. The CDR3 length is 15 residues. The V segment lost 4 bases and the J segment 7 bases; nucleotides outside the gene matches: 10. The CDR3 protein is CASSSERTGVGTQYF. The DNA of the CDR3 is TGTGCCAGCAGTTCGGAACGGACAGGGGTCGGGACCCAGTACTTC.

The sample holds a few counts of this clonotype. This chain uses TRBV5-1 with TRBJ1-1; D is ambiguous. CDR1 and CDR2 from the germline V gene are SGHRS and YFSETQ. Trimming shortened V by 3 bases and J by 5 bases, and 14 bases separated the two germline ends. The length of the CDR3 is 14 residues. Here the CDR3 reads CASSWEGGGTEAFF. The CDR3 DNA reads TGCGCCAGCAGCTGGGAAGGAGGTGGGACTGAAGCTTTCTTT. The variable domain in full, with the rest retrieved from reference TRBV5-1 and TRBJ1-1, is KAGVTQTPRYLIKTRGQQVTLSCSPISGHRSVSWYQQTPGQGLQFLFEYFSETQRNKGNFPGRFSGRQFSNSRSEMNVSTLELGDSALYLCASSWEGGGTEAFFGQGTRLTVV.

This sequence joins TRBV28 and TRBJ1-2, with no clear D. Germline-derived CDR1 and CDR2 are MDHEN and SYDVKM. The CDR3 consists of 11 residues. Trimming pared 7 bases from V and 0 bases from J, leaving 3 bases between. In DNA form, the CDR3 reads TGTGCCAGCATTTCTAACTATGGCTACACCTTC. Translation gives CASISNYGYTF.

The rearrangement joins TRBV11-2 to TRBJ2-6; weak D call: TRBD1 (5 bases). CDR1 SGHAT and CDR2 FQNNGV come from the germline V gene. The CDR3 covers 14 residues. Trimming removed 5 bases from V and 4 bases from J, with 9 bases in between. The CDR3 region is CASSRGQGANVLTF. Here the CDR3 DNA reads TGTGCCAGCAGCAGGGGTCAGGGGGCCAACGTCCTGACTTTC.

This clonotype came up a few times. This chain connects TRBV19 to TRBJ2-3; 8 bases map to TRBD2. Germline CDR1 LNHDA, CDR2 SQIVND (reference sequence). This CDR3 is built from 15 residues. V lost 5 bases, J lost 5 bases, and 9 bases stayed unmatched. The CDR3 here is CASSLRGGGGDTQYF. The CDR3 region has the DNA TGTGCCAGTAGTCTCCGGGGGGGCGGAGGAGATACGCAGTATTTT.

At least ten counts were recorded for this clonotype. This rearrangement joins TRBV20-1 to TRBJ1-4; 7 nucleotides match TRBD1. This CDR3 comprises 16 residues. The J segment lost 5 bases and the V segment lost 2 bases, leaving 11 bases of the junction unmatched. CDR1 and CDR2 from the germline V gene are DFQATT and SNEGSKA (reference sequence). The CDR3 spells CSARPGTAGLNEKLFF. The DNA for the CDR3 is TGCAGTGCTAGACCCGGGACAGCAGGACTAAATGAAAAACTGTTTTTT.

This sequence joins TRBV7-6 and TRBJ1-3; 7 positions match TRBD1. The CDR3 contains 15 residues. Germline-derived CDR1 and CDR2 are SGHVS and FNYEAQ. The J segment lost 3 bases and the V segment lost 4 bases, leaving 6 bases of the junction unmatched. CDR3 sequence: CASSSLRDSGNTIYF. The CDR3 region has the DNA TGTGCCAGCAGCTCCCTCCGGGACAGTGGAAACACCATATATTTT.

V is TRBV19 and J is TRBJ2-1; D remains ambiguous. Between the trimmed V and J ends, which lost 4 bases and 3 bases, there was a span of 13 bases. CDR1 and CDR2 from the germline V gene are LNHDA and SQIVND (reference sequence). This CDR3 spans 15 amino acids. The CDR3 protein is CASSNGPIVYNEQFF. The CDR3, as DNA: TGTGCCAGTAGTAACGGGCCTATAGTCTACAATGAGCAGTTCTTC.

This clonotype has a handful of counts. J is TRBJ2-1 and V is TRBV20-1; weak D call: TRBD2 (7 bases). The CDR3 length is 10 residues. Germline V gene lookup returns CDR1 DFQATT and CDR2 SNEGSKA (reference sequence). The CDR3: CAGADNEQFF. Here the CDR3 DNA reads TGCGCGGGGGCGGACAATGAGCAGTTCTTC.

This clonotype has a count of ten or more. This sequence joins TRBV5-6 and TRBJ2-1, with D maybe TRBD1 (6 bases). Germline V gene sequence: CDR1 SGHDT, CDR2 YYEEEE. This CDR3 is 16 amino acids long. The V and J ends lost 2 bases and 1 base respectively, with 13 bases between them. Here the CDR3 reads CASSLIGDRSYNEQFF. The DNA for the CDR3 is TGTGCCAGCAGCTTAATAGGAGACAGGTCCTACAATGAGCAGTTCTTC.

This clonotype was found many times. The chain uses TRBV20-1 and TRBJ1-5, with D hard to call. V shed 6 bases and J shed 6 bases, with 12 bases lying between them. The CDR3 sequence is 12 residues long. Germline assignment: CDR1 DFQATT and CDR2 SNEGSKA (reference sequence). The DNA of the CDR3 is TGCAGTGCCCCGAGCAAGGCTCAGCCCCAGCATTTT. Translating gives CSAPSKAQPQHF.

The table lists this clonotype with many counts. The V gene is TRBV7-9, the J gene TRBJ2-2, with D uncertain. V was clipped by 3 bases and J by 0 bases, with 5 bases between them. The CDR3 sequence is 14 residues long. Per germline, CDR1 SEHNR and CDR2 FQNEAQ (reference sequence). The CDR3 sequence is CASSFYANTGELFF. In DNA form, the CDR3 reads TGTGCCAGCAGCTTCTACGCGAACACCGGGGAGCTGTTTTTT.

Ten or more counts support this clonotype. The chain employs TRBV20-1 and TRBJ2-3; either TRBD1 or TRBD2 may supply D (6 bases each). Looked up from germline, CDR1 is DFQATT and CDR2 is SNEGSKA (reference sequence). The CDR3 has 14 residues. Trimming removed 3 bases from V and 5 bases from J, with 15 bases in between. The CDR3 protein is CSARLGGGGDTQYF. The CDR3, as DNA: TGCAGTGCTAGGTTAGGAGGGGGTGGAGATACGCAGTATTTT.

Ten or more counts support this clonotype. The V call is TRBV5-1, the J call TRBJ2-1; D call uncertain. The CDR3 loop spans 14 amino acids. The germline gives CDR1 SGHRS, CDR2 YFSETQ. V was trimmed by 5 bases and J by 8 bases, leaving 17 bases between them. The CDR3 loop reads CASSRGPSGDEQFF. The CDR3 bases are TGCGCCAGCAGTCGCGGACCAAGTGGGGATGAGCAGTTCTTC.

There are many counts of this clonotype. The rearrangement links TRBV7-9 to TRBJ1-5; TRBD1 matches at 10 bases. Germline V gives CDR1 SEHNR, CDR2 FQNEAQ (reference sequence). The J segment lost 5 bases and the V segment lost 8 bases, leaving 0 bases of the junction unmatched. There are 12 residues in the CDR3. The CDR3 loop reads CASGTGDQPQHF. The CDR3 nucleotides read TGTGCCAGCGGGACAGGGGATCAGCCCCAGCATTTT.

This clonotype came up many times. The chain uses TRBV5-1 and TRBJ1-2, with TRBD1 identical over 10 bases. Germline V CDR1 and CDR2: SGHRS, YFSETQ. CDR3 length: 15 amino acids. The junction had 7 bases not matched to a gene; V was cut back by 5 bases and J by 3 bases. CDR3 residues: CASRPGTGVDYGYTF. The CDR3 DNA is TGCGCCAGCAGACCTGGGACAGGGGTGGACTATGGCTACACCTTC.

The gene calls are TRBV7-9 and TRBJ1-1; D is uncertain. V lost 3 bases, J lost 7 bases, and 9 bases lay in between. The CDR3 consists of 12 residues. Germline V gene sequence: CDR1 SEHNR, CDR2 FQNEAQ (reference sequence). CDR3 nucleotides: TGTGCCAGCAGCTTGATTGGGGTTGAAGCTTTCTTT. Translated: CASSLIGVEAFF.

This clonotype appeared many times. This rearrangement joins TRBV3-1 to TRBJ1-4; 9 positions match TRBD1. J gave up 8 bases and V 5 bases, and 6 bases lay outside the gene matches. Germline CDR1 and CDR2: LGHDT and YNNKEL (reference sequence). The CDR3 totals 14 residues. The CDR3 nucleotides are TGTGCCAGCAGCGCCGGGACAGGGAGGGAAAAACTGTTTTTT. It specifies CASSAGTGREKLFF.

In this sample, this clonotype turned up many times. The chain recombines TRBV20-1 with TRBJ2-3; no reliable D call. Germline CDR1 DFQATT, CDR2 SNEGSKA (reference sequence). Trimming cost V 3 bases and J 5 bases, with 9 bases left between them. CDR3 length: 12 residues. The CDR3 nucleotides are TGCAGTGCTAGTTTGTCGGTAGATACGCAGTATTTT. This sequence encodes CSASLSVDTQYF.

Of note for this clonotype: Since a much larger clone is just one base distant, this may be a read error. The CDR3 nucleotides read TGTGCCAGCAGCACAACTAGCGGGGGCTCTCAAGAGACCCAGTCCTTC. It encodes CASSTTSGGSQETQSF. The chain recombines TRBV5-6 with TRBJ2-5, with TRBD2 identical over 11 bases. Germline lookup yields CDR1 SGHDT and CDR2 YYEEEE. The CDR3 extends over 16 amino acids.

This clonotype was counted between two and nine times. The V and J genes are TRBV9 and TRBJ2-5; maybe TRBD2 (5 bases). CDR3 length: 16 residues. Germline values: CDR1 SGDLS, CDR2 YYNGEE. Trimming removed 0 bases from V and 4 bases from J, with 16 bases in between. CDR3 bases: TGTGCCAGCAGCGTAGGCCCGCGCCTAGGAGGAGAGACCCAGTACTTC. The encoded protein is CASSVGPRLGGETQYF.

In this sample, this clonotype turned up once. The chain couples TRBV14 to TRBJ2-5, with unresolved D. The CDR3 extends over 14 amino acids. Germline V gives CDR1 SGHDN, CDR2 FVKESK. V was pared by 0 bases and J by 5 bases, with 10 bases between. The CDR3 loop is CASSQEYSRETQYF. DNA for the CDR3: TGTGCCAGCAGCCAAGAGTACTCAAGGGAGACCCAGTACTTC.

This clonotype was picked up many times. V usage is TRBV9 and J usage is TRBJ2-3; possible D gene TRBD1, 6 bases. The CDR3 is 12 residues long. The germline CDR1 and CDR2 sequences are SGDLS and YYNGEE. The V end lost 4 bases, the J end lost 11 bases, and 14 bases lay between the germline ends. This CDR3 is CASSPQGSLQYF. DNA for the CDR3: TGTGCCAGCAGCCCCCAGGGGAGCCTGCAGTATTTT.

This chain links TRBV5-1 with TRBJ2-1, with 11 bases fitting TRBD1. The V gene's germline CDR1 is SGHRS and CDR2 YFSETQ. This CDR3 contains 15 residues. V shed 4 bases, J shed 5 bases, and the junction held 5 bases outside the gene matches. The DNA for the CDR3 is TGCGCCAGCAGCCCGGGGACAGGGGGTCACAATGAGCAGTTCTTC. It specifies CASSPGTGGHNEQFF.

In regard to this clonotype: Just one base apart from a much larger clone, this may be a read error. This chain uses TRBV20-1 with TRBJ2-1; TRBD1 might be the D (5 bases). Per germline, CDR1 DFQATT and CDR2 SNEGSKA (reference sequence). This CDR3 is 12 amino acids long. V was clipped by 3 bases and J by 9 bases, with 12 bases between them. This CDR3 reads CSASFAGLEQFF. CDR3 bases: TGCAGTGCTAGCTTCGCAGGGCTTGAGCAGTTCTTC.

This clonotype was counted many times. Germline is not matched at one junction end, which may reflect a read error. This chain uses TRBV7-7 with TRBJ2-7; D is uncertain. CDR3 length: 13 residues. Germline-derived CDR1 and CDR2 are SSHAT and FNYEAQ (reference sequence). CDR3 nucleotide sequence: TGTGCTAGCAGCTTAGAGCCGGGCTACGAGCAGTACTTC. The encoded protein is CASSLEPGYEQYF.

In this sample, this clonotype turned up a few times. The rearrangement links TRBV20-1 to TRBJ2-3; 7 nucleotides match TRBD2. The V and J ends lost 6 bases and 3 bases, in that order; junction bases with no gene match: 15. Germline V CDR1 and CDR2: DFQATT, SNEGSKA (reference sequence). The CDR3 extends over 16 amino acids. CDR3 nucleotides: TGCAGTGCCTACCACGCGGCTAGCGGACGAACAGATACGCAGTATTTT. Its protein product is CSAYHAASGRTDTQYF.

The chain recombines TRBV7-2 with TRBJ2-5; 7 bases map to TRBD2. The germline V gene encodes CDR1 SGHTA and CDR2 FQGNSA. With 5 bases clipped from V and 3 bases from J, the junction kept 15 bases outside the gene matches. The CDR3 has 17 residues. The CDR3 sequence: CASSPTHWRERKETQYF. The CDR3 DNA reads as TGTGCCAGCAGCCCGACCCACTGGCGGGAGCGTAAAGAGACCCAGTACTTC.

This clonotype showed up just a few times. This rearrangement joins TRBV5-4 to TRBJ2-3; D gene ambiguous. This CDR3 spans 14 amino acids. Per germline, CDR1 SGHNT and CDR2 YYREEE (reference sequence). V was pared by 1 base and J by 4 bases, with 10 bases between. This chain's CDR3 is CASSLTVPPDTQYF. DNA of the CDR3: TGTGCCAGCAGCTTGACGGTCCCCCCAGATACGCAGTATTTT.